One sample yielded the 5 T cell receptor beta chains listed below, sequenced in a study of beta chain features in type 1 diabetes. Investigators reverse transcribed all isolated RNA, so they sequenced expressed TCRB transcripts. The table came from immunoSEQ multiplex PCR; TCRdb's copy has only in-frame clones and leaves some out. The sample consists of approximately 400,000 clones, about 15% of them appearing once. The sequencing sample was made of naive CD4+ T cells from blood. The origin of the receptors is a woman aged 18-35 years in good health.

V gene TRBV14 combines with J gene TRBJ2-5; 9 nucleotides match TRBD2. Germline-derived CDR1 and CDR2 are SGHDN and FVKESK. This CDR3 comprises 13 residues. V was pared by 4 bases and J by 5 bases, with 2 bases of the junction left unmatched. The CDR3 here is CASSRGTSETQYF. Written as DNA, the CDR3 is TGTGCCAGCAGCCGTGGGACTAGCGAGACCCAGTACTTC.

Only a few counts were recorded for this clone. The V and J genes are TRBV29-1 and TRBJ2-1; 12 bases are shared with TRBD2. This CDR3 is built from 15 residues. V was clipped by 4 bases and J by 6 bases; unmatched bases: 7. CDR1 is SQVTM and CDR2 is ANQGSEA in the germline V gene. CDR3 DNA: TGCAGCGTTGCACATCTAGCGGGAGGGCCCAATGAGCAGTTCTTC. This translates into CSVAHLAGGPNEQFF.

The chain links TRBV30 to TRBJ2-5; 10 bases agree with TRBD2. The CDR3 spans 18 residues. Losses at the gene ends were 0 bases for V and 0 bases for J; bases not matched to a gene: 10. Per the germline V gene, CDR1 is GTSNPN and CDR2 is SVGIG (reference sequence). The CDR3 bases are TGTGCCTGGAGTGTCCGATGGACTAGCGGATCGTACCAAGAGACCCAGTACTTC. Translated, it gives CAWSVRWTSGSYQETQYF.

This clone was seen a few times. The chain links TRBV7-6 to TRBJ1-1, with 7 bases lining up with TRBD1. The V gene's germline CDR1 is SGHVS and CDR2 FNYEAQ. Germline trimming cut 5 bases from V and 3 bases from J; bases unmatched to any gene: 6. The CDR3 is made up of 14 amino acids. The CDR3, as DNA: TGTGCCAGCAGCGGTACAGGGGTGCACACTGAAGCTTTCTTT. This translates into CASSGTGVHTEAFF.

This clone has a handful of counts. V gene TRBV15 combines with J gene TRBJ2-1; 15 nucleotides agree with TRBD2. V trimming: 7 bases; J trimming: 7 bases; junction bases outside the gene matches: 8. The CDR3 has 16 residues. Germline CDR1 is LNHNV and CDR2 is YYDKDF (reference sequence). CDR3 nucleotide sequence: TGTGCCACCAAGATAGGACTAGCGGGAGGGCCAAATGAGCAGTTCTTC. Its translation: CATKIGLAGGPNEQFF.